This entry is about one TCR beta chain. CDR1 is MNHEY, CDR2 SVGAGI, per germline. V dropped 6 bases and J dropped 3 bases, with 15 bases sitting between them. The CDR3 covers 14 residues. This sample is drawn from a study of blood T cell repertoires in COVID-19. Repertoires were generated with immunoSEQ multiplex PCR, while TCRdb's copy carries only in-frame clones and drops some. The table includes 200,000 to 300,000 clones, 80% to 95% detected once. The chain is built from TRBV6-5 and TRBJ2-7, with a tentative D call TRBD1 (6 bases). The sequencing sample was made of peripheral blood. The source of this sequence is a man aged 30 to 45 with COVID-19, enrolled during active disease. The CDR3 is CASRQGYERYEQYF. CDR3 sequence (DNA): TGTGCCAGCAGGCAGGGGTACGAACGCTACGAGCAGTACTTC.